This TCR beta chain is from a study of cytomegalovirus exposure and HLA in healthy donors. Across the whole study: An early data release held some 85 million unique TCRs from HLA-typed donors.

CDR3 size: 15 residues. The germline V gene encodes CDR1 SGHVS and CDR2 FNYEAQ. Trimming at V came to 1 base and at J to 4 bases, leaving 4 bases not matched to a gene. Turning to this clone: Antigen unknown.

Regarding the study as a whole: Highly shared variants forming one cluster were likely a sequencing artifact. Earlier analysis yielded a pattern in which most TCR beta V segments were productive about 90% or about 30% of the time.

Vbeta (60) and Jbeta (13) primers were used in the PCR. Assay used: immunoSEQ multiplex PCR; TCRdb lists only in-frame clones, some missing. Of about 200,000 clones in the sample, 75% to 85% were seen once. V usage is TRBV7-6 and J usage is TRBJ2-1, with TRBD2 matching over 7 bases. The TCR was taken from a male donor in good health and CMV-seropositive. Sequences were obtained from PBMCs. CDR3 DNA: TGTGCCAGCAGCTTAGTTCGGGGGGATTACAATGAGCAGTTCTTC. Its protein product is CASSLVRGDYNEQFF.